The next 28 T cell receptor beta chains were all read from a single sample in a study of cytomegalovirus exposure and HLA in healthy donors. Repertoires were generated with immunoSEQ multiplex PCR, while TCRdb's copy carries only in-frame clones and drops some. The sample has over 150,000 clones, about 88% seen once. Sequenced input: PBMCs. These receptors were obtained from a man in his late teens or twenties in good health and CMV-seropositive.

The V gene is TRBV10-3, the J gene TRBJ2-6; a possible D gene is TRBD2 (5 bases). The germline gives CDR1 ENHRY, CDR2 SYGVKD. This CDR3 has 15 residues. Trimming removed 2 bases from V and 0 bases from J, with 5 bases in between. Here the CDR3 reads CAISEGLSGANVLTF. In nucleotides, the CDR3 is TGTGCCATCAGTGAGGGACTCTCTGGGGCCAACGTCCTGACTTTC.

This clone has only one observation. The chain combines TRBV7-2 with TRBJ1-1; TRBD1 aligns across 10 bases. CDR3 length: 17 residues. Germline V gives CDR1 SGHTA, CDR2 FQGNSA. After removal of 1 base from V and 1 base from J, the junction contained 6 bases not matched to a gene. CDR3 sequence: CASSLGGTGASNTEAFF. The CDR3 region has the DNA TGTGCCAGCAGCTTAGGGGGGACAGGGGCCTCGAACACTGAAGCTTTCTTT.

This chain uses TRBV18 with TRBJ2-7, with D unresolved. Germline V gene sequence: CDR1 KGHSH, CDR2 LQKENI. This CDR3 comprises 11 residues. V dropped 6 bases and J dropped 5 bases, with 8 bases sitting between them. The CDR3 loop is CASSPKHEQYF. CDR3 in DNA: TGTGCCAGCTCCCCAAAGCACGAGCAGTACTTC.

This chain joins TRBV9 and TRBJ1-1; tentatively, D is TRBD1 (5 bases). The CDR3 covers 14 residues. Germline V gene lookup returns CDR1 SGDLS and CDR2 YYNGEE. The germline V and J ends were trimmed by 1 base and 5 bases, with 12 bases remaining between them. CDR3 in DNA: TGTGCCAGCAGCGTAACCCAGGGATTGACTGAAGCTTTCTTT. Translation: CASSVTQGLTEAFF.

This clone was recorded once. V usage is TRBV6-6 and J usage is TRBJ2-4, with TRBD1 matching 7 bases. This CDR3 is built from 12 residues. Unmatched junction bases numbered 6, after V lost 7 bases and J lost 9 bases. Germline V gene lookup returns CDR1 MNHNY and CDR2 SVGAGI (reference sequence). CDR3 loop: CASKGDSIIQYF. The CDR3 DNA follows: TGTGCCAGCAAGGGGGACAGTATCATTCAGTACTTC.

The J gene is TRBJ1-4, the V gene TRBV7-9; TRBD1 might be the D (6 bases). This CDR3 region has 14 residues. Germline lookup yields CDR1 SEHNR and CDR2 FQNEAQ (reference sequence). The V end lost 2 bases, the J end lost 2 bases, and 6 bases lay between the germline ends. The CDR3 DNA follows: TGTGCCAGCAGCTTAAGGGGGACTAATGAAAAACTGTTTTTT. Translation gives CASSLRGTNEKLFF.

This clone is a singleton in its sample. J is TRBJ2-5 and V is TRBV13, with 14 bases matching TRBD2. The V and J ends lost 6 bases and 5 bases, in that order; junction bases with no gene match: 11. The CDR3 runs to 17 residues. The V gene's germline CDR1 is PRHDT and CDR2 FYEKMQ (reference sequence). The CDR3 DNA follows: TGTGCCAGCAGTTGGACGGGACTAGCGGGAGTGGGTGAGACCCAGTACTTC. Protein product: CASSWTGLAGVGETQYF. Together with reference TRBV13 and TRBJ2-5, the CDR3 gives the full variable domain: AAGVIQSPRHLIKEKRETATLKCYPIPRHDTVYWYQQGPGQDPQFLISFYEKMQSDKGSIPDRFSAQQFSDYHSELNMSSLELGDSALYFCASSWTGLAGVGETQYFGPGTRLLVL.

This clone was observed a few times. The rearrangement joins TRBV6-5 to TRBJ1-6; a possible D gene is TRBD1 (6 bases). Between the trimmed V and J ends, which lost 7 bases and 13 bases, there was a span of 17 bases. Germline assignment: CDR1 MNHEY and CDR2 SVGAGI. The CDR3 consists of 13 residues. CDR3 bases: TGTGCCAGCACCTTTACGGCAGGGGTGCCCCTCCACTTT. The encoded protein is CASTFTAGVPLHF.

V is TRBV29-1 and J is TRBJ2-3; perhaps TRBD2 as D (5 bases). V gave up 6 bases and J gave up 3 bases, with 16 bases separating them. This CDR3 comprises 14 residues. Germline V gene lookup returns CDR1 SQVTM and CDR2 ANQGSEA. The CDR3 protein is CSVPSGTTTDTQYF. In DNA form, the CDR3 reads TGCAGCGTCCCGAGCGGCACCACAACAGATACGCAGTATTTT.

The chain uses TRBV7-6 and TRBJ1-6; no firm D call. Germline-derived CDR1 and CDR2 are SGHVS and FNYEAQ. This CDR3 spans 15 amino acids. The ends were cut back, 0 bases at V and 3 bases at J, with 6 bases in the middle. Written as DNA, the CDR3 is TGTGCCAGCAGCTTAGCGGGCAACTATAATTCACCCCTCCACTTT. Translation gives CASSLAGNYNSPLHF.

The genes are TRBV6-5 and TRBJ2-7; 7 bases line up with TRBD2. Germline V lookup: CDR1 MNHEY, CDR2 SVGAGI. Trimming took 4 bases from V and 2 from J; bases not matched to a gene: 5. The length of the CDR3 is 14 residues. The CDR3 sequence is CASSSSSGPYEQYF. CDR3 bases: TGTGCCAGCAGTTCCTCTAGCGGCCCCTACGAGCAGTACTTC.

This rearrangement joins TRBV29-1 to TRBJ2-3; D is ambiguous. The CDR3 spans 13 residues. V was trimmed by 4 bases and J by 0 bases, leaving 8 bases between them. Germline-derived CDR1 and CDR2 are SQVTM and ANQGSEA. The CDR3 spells CSVGGFSTDTQYF. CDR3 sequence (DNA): TGCAGCGTTGGAGGATTTAGCACAGATACGCAGTATTTT.

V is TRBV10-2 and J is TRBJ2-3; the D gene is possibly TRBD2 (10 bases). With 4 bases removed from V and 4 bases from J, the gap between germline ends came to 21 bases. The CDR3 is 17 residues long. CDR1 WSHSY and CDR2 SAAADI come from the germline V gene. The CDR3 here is CASSATSGTGIPDTQYF. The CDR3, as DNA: TGCGCCAGCAGTGCTACTAGCGGGACAGGGATACCAGATACGCAGTATTTT.

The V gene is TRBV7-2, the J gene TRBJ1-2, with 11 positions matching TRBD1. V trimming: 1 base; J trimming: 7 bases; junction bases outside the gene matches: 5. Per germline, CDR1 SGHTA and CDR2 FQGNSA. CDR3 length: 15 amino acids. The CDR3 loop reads CASSLGTGGLGGYTF. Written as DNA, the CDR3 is TGTGCCAGCAGCTTAGGGACAGGGGGCTTGGGTGGCTACACCTTC. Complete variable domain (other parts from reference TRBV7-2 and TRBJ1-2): GAGVSQSPSNKVTEKGKDVELRCDPISGHTALYWYRQSLGQGLEFLIYFQGNSAPDKSGLPSDRFSAERTGGSVSTLTIQRTQQEDSAVYLCASSLGTGGLGGYTFGSGTRLTVV.

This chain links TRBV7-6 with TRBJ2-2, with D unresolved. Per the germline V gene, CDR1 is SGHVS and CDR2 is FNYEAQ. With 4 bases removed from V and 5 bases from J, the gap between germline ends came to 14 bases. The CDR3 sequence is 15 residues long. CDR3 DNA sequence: TGTGCCAGCAGCTCCCCCCATCACGGGACCGGGGAGCTGTTTTTT. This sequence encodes CASSSPHHGTGELFF.

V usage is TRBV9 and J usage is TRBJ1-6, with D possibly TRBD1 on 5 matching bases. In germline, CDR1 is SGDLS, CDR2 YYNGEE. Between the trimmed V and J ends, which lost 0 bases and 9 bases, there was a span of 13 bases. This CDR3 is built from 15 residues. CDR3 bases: TGTGCCAGCAGCGTAGAGTCGGGGGGGAGTTCACCCCTCCACTTT. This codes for CASSVESGGSSPLHF.

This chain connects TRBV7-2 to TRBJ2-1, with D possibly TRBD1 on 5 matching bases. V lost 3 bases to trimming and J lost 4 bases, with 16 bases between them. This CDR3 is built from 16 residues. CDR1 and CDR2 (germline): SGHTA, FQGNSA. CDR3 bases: TGTGCCAGCAGCTTTTGGGGCCAGAGAGGATACAATGAGCAGTTCTTC. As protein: CASSFWGQRGYNEQFF.

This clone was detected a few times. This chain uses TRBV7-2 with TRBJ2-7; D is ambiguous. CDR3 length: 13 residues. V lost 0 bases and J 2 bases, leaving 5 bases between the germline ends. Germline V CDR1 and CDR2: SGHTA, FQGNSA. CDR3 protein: CASSLASPYEQYF. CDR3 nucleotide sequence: TGTGCCAGCAGCTTAGCAAGCCCCTACGAGCAGTACTTC.

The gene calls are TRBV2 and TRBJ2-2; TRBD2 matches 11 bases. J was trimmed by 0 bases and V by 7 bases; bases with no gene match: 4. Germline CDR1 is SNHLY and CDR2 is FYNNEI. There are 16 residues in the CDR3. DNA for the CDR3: TGTGCCAGCATAGCGGGGGGGCAAACGAACACCGGGGAGCTGTTTTTT. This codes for CASIAGGQTNTGELFF.

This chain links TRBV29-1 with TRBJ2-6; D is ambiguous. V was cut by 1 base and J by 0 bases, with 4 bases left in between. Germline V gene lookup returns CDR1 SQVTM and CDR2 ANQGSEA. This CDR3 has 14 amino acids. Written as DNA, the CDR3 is TGCAGCGTTGAAGGGCTCTCTGGGGCCAACGTCCTGACTTTC. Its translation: CSVEGLSGANVLTF.

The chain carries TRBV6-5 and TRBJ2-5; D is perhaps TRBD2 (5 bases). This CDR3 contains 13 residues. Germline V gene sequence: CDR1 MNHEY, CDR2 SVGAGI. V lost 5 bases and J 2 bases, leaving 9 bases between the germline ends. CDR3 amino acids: CASSRTPQETQYF. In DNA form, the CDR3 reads TGTGCCAGCAGTCGGACTCCTCAAGAGACCCAGTACTTC.

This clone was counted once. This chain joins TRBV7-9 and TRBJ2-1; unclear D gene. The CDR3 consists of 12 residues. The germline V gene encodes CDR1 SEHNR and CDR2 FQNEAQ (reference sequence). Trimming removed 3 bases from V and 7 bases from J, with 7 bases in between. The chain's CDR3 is CASSFAENEQFF. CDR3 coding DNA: TGTGCCAGCAGCTTCGCGGAGAATGAGCAGTTCTTC.

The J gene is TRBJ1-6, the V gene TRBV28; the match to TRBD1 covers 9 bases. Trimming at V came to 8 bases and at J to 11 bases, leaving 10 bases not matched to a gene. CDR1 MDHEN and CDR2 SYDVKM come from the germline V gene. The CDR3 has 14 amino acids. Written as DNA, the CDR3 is TGTGCCAGCTGCCTCGGGACAGGGTATCCACCCCTCCACTTT. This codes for CASCLGTGYPPLHF.

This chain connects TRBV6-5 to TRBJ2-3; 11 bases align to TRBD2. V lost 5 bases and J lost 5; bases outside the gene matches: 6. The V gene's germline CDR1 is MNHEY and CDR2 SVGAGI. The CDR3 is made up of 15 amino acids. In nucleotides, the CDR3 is TGTGCCAGCAGTCCTCTAGCGGGAGGACGAGATACGCAGTATTTT. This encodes CASSPLAGGRDTQYF.

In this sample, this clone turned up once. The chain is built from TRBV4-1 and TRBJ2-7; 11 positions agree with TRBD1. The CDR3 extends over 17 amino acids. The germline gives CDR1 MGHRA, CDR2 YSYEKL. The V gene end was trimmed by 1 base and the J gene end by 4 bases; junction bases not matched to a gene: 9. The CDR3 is CASSQGAAGTGGYEQYF. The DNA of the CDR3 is TGCGCCAGCAGCCAAGGGGCGGCAGGGACAGGGGGGTACGAGCAGTACTTC.

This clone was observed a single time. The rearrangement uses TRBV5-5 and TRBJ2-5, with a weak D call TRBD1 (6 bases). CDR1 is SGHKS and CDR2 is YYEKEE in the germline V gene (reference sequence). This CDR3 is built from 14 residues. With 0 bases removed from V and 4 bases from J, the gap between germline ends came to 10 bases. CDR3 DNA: TGTGCCAGCAGCTTGGGTAGGGGGTTAGAGACCCAGTACTTC. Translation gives CASSLGRGLETQYF.

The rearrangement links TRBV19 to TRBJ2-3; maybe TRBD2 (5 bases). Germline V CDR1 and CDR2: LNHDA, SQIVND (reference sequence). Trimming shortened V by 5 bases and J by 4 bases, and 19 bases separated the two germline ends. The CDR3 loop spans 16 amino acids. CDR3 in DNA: TGTGCCAGTAGTCCCGACCCTGAGGGTGTTGCAGATACGCAGTATTTT. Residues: CASSPDPEGVADTQYF.

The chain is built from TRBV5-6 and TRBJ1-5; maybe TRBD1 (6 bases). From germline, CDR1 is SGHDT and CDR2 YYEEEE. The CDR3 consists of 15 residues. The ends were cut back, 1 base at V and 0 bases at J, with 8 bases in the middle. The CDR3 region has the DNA TGTGCCAGCAGCTTGAAGGGGGATAGCAATCAGCCCCAGCATTTT. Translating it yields CASSLKGDSNQPQHF.